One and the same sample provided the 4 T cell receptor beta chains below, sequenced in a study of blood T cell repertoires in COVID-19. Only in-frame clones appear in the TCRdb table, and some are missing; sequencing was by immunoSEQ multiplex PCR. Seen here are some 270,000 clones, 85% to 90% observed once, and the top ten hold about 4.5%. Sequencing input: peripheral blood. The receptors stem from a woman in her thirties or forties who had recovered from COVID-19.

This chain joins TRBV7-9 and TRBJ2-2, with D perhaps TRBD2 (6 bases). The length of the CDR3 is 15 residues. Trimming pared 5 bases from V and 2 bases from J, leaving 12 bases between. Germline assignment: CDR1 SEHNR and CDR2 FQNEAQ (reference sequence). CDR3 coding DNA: TGTGCCAGCAGCGGTGGAGGGTTTAACACCGGGGAGCTGTTTTTT. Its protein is CASSGGGFNTGELFF.

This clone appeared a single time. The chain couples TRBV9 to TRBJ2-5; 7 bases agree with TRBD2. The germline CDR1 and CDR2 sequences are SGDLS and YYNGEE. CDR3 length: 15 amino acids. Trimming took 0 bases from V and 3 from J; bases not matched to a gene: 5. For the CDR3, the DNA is TGTGCCAGCAGCGTAGGTGCTAGCGGAAAAGAGACCCAGTACTTC. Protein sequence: CASSVGASGKETQYF.

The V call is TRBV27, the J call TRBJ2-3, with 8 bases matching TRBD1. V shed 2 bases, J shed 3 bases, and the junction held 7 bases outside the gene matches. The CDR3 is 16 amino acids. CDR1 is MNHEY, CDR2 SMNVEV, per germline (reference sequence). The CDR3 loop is CASSLADRAKTDTQYF. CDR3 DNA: TGTGCCAGCAGTTTAGCGGACAGGGCGAAAACAGATACGCAGTATTTT.

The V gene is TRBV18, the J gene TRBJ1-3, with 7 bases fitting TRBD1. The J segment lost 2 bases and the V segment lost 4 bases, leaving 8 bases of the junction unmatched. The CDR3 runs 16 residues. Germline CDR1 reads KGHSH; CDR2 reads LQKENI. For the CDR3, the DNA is TGTGCCAGCTCACACTCAGAGGGGGCGGCTGGAAACACCATATATTTT. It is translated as CASSHSEGAAGNTIYF.